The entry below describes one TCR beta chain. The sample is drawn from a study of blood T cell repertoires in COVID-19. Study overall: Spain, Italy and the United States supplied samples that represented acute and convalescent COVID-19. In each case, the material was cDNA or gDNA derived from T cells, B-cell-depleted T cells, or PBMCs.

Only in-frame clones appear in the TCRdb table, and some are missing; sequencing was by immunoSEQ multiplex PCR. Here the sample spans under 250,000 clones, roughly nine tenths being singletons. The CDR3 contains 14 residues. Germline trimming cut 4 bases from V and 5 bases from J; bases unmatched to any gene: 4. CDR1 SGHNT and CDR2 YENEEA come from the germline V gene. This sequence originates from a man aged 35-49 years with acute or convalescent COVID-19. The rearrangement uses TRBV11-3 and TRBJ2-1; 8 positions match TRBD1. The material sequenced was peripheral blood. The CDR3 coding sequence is TGTGCCAGCAGCTGGGGACAGGAGAACAATGAGCAGTTCTTC. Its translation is CASSWGQENNEQFF.